This T cell receptor (beta chain) was profiled in a study of somatic mutations in cytotoxic T cells in rheumatoid arthritis. For the study at large: Certain T-cell populations stained with V beta antibodies were FACS-sorted to nearly 100% purity, and V beta1+ cells were TCRB-sequenced. Study-wide findings and caveats: In the expanded CD8+ clones, the antigen targets remained unknown.

The germline gives CDR1 SNHLY, CDR2 FYNNEI. The CDR3 spans 18 residues. V lost 0 bases and J 7 bases, leaving 21 bases between the germline ends. Notes on this clone: Antigen: not known.

In the study's own analysis: Rarely, patient CD8+ clones larger than 1% corresponded to published virus-specific TCRB sequences. Measured with immunoSEQ multiplex PCR; TCRdb has only the in-frame clones, and not every one. V and J calls and clone size are those listed in that table; D and trimming were worked out from the DNA. The sample consists of 15,000 to 20,000 clones, around 85% of them appearing once. Positive selection with magnetic beads achieved the isolation of CD4+ and CD8+ cells, followed by a flow cytometry check of purity. Source material: CD8+ T cells sorted from blood. This sequence originates from a woman in her thirties or forties with rheumatoid arthritis. V is TRBV2 and J is TRBJ1-4; tentatively, D is TRBD1 (6 bases). The CDR3 coding sequence is TGTGCCAGCAGTGAAGCACAGACAGGCCGGGGTACTTTTGAAAAACTGTTTTTT. Its translation: CASSEAQTGRGTFEKLFF.